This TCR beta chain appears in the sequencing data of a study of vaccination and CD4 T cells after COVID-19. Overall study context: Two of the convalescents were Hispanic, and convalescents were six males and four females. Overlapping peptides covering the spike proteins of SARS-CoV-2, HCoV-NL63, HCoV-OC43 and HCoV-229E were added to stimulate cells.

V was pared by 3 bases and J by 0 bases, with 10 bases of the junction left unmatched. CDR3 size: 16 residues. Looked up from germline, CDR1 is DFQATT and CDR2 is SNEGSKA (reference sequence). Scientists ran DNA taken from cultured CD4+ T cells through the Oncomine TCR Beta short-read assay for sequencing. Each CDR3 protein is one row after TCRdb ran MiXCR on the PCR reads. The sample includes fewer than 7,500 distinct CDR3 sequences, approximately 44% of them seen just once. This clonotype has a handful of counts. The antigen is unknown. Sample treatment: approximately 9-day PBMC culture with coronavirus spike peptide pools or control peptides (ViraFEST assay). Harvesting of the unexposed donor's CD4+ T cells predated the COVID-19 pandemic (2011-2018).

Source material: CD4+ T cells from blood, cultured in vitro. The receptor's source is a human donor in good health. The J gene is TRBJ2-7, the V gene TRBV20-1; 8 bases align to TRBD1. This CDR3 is CSARDRVTSFSYEQYF. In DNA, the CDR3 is TGCAGTGCTAGGGACAGGGTTACCTCATTCTCCTACGAGCAGTACTTC.